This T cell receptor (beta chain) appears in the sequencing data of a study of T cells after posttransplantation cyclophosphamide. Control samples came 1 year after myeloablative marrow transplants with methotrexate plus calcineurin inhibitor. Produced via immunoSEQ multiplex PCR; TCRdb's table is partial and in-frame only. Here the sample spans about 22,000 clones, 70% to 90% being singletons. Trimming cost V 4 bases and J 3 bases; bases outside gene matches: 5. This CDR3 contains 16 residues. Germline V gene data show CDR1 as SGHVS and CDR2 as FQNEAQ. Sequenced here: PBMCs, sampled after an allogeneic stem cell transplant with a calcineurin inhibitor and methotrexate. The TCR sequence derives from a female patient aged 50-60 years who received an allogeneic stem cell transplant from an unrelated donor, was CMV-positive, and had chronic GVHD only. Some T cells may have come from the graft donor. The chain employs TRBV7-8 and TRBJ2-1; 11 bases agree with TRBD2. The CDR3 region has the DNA TGTGCCAGCAGCTCGAGACTAGCGGGACTCTACAATGAGCAGTTCTTC. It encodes CASSSRLAGLYNEQFF.